This T cell receptor beta chain was captured in a study of response to subunit inactivated influenza vaccine. In this sample, this clonotype turned up many times. TCRdb re-derived calls from the RT-PCR reads in MiXCR, one entry per CDR3 protein. This table has roughly 670,000 distinct CDR3 sequences, 14% appearing once. Sequenced material: PBMCs from blood, taken less than 15 days before vaccination. The TCR comes from a man aged 50 to 60 who received an inactivated influenza vaccine.

The chain's CDR3 is CASRWGAGRTNNEQFF. The CDR3 DNA is TGCGCCAGCAGGTGGGGGGCTGGGAGGACAAACAATGAGCAGTTCTTC. The genes are TRBV5-1 and TRBJ2-1; D may match TRBD1 or TRBD2 (6 bases each). This CDR3 region has 16 residues. V lost 5 bases and J lost 5, with 20 bases in between. Germline CDR1 and CDR2: SGHRS and YFSETQ.